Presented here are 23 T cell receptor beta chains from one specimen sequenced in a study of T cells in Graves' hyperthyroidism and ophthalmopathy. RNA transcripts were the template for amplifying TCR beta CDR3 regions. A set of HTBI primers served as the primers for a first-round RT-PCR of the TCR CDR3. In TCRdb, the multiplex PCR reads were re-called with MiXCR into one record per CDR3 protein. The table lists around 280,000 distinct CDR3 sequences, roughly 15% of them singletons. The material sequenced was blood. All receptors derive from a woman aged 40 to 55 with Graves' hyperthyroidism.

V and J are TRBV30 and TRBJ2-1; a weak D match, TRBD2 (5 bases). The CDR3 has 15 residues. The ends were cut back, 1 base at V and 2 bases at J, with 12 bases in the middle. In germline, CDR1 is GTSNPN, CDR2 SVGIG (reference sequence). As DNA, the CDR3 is TGTGCCTGGAGTGAATACGGACTCGCCTACAATGAGCAGTTCTTC. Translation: CAWSEYGLAYNEQFF.

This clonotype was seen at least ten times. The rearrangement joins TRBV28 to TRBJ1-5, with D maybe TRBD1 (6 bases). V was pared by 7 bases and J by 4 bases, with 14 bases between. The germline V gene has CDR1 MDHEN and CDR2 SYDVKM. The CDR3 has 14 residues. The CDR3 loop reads CASTTGGGNQPQHF. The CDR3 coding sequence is TGTGCCAGCACGACCGGGGGCGGGAATCAGCCCCAGCATTTT.

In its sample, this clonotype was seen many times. The CDR3 sequence: CASSLEPGQGNEQYF. In nucleotides, the CDR3 is TGCGCCAGCAGCTTGGAGCCGGGACAGGGGAACGAGCAGTACTTC. This sequence joins TRBV5-1 and TRBJ2-7, with TRBD1 matching over 10 bases. The V gene's germline CDR1 is SGHRS and CDR2 YFSETQ. The CDR3 is made up of 15 amino acids. V lost 0 bases to trimming and J lost 5 bases; unmatched junction nucleotides: 5.

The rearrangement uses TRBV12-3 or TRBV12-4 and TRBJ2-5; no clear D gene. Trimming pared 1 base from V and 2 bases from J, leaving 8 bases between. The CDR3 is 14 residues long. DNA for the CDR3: TGTGCCAGCAGTTTAGTACAGAAACAAGAGACCCAGTACTTC. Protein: CASSLVQKQETQYF.

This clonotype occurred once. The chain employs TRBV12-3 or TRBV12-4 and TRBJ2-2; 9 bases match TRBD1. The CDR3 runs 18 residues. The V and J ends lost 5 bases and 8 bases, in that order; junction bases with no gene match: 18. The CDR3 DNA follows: TGTGCCAGCAGTCTACAGGGGGCGCGGGGCAGGATTTTAGGGGAGCTGTTTTTT. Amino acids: CASSLQGARGRILGELFF.

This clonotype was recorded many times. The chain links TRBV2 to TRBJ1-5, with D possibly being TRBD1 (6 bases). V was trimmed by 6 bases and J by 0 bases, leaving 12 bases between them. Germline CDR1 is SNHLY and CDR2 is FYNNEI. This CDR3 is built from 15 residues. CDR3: CASRRTDNSNQPQHF. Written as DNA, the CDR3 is TGTGCCAGCAGACGGACAGATAATAGCAATCAGCCCCAGCATTTT.

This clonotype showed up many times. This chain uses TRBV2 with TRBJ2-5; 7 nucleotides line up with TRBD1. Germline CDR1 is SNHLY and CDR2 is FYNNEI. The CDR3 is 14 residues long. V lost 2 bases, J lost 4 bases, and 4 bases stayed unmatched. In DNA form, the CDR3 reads TGTGCCAGCAGTGAACGAGCAGGGGGAGAGACCCAGTACTTC. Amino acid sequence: CASSERAGGETQYF.

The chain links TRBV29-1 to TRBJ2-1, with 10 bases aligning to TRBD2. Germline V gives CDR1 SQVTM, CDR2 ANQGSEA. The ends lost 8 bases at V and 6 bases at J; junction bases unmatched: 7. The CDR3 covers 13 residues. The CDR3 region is CSPGLAPSNEQFF. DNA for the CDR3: TGCAGCCCGGGACTAGCGCCCTCCAATGAGCAGTTCTTC.

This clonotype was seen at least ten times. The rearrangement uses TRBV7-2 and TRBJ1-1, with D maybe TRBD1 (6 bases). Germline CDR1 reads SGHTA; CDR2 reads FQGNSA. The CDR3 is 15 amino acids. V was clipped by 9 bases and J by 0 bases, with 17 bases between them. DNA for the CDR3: TGTGCCAGTTGTACACAGGGCCCCCTGAACACTGAAGCTTTCTTT. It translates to CASCTQGPLNTEAFF.

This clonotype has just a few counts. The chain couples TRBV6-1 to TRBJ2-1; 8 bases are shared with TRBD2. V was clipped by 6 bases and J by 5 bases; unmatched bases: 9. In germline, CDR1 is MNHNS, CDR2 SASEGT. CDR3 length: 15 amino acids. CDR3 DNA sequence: TGTGCCAGCAGGTCAACTAGCGGTCTAAACAATGAGCAGTTCTTC. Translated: CASRSTSGLNNEQFF.

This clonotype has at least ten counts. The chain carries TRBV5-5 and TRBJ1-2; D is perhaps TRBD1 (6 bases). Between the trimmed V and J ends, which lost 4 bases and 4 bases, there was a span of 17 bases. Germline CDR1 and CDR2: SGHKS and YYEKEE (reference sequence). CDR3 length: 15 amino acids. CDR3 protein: CASSPGDTLGYGYTF. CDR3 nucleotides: TGTGCCAGCAGCCCGGGGGACACCCTGGGCTATGGCTACACCTTC.

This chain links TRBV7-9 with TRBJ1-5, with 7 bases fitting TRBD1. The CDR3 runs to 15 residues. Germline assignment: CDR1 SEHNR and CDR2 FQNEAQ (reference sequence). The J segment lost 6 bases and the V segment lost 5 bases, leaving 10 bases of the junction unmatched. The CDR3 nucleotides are TGTGCCAGCAGCCCCAGGGGGGGGGACGGTCAGCCCCAGCATTTT. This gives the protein CASSPRGGDGQPQHF.

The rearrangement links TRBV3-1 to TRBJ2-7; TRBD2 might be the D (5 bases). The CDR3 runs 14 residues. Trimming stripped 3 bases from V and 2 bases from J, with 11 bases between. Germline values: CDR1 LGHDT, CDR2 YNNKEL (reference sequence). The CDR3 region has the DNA TGTGCCAGCAGCCAGAAGCGGTATACCTACGAGCAGTACTTC. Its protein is CASSQKRYTYEQYF.

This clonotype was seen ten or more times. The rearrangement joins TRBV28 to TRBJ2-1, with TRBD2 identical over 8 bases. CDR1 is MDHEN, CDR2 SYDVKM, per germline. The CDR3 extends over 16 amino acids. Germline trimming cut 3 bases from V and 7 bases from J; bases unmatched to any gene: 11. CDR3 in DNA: TGTGCCAGCAGTTTCGAGGTAGCGGGAACTCATAATGAGCAGTTCTTC. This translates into CASSFEVAGTHNEQFF.

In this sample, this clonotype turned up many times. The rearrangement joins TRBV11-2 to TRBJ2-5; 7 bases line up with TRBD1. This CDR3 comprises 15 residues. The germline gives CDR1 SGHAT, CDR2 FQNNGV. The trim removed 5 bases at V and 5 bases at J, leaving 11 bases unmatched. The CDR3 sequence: CASSKPETGLETQYF. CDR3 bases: TGTGCCAGCAGCAAACCCGAGACAGGGCTGGAGACCCAGTACTTC.

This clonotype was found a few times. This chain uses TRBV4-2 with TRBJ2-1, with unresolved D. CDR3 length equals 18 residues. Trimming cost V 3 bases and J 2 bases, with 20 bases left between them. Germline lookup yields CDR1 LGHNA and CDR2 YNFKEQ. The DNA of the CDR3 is TGTGCCAGCAGCCAGGATGGTAGCTTTTCCCCTCCCTACAATGAGCAGTTCTTC. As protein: CASSQDGSFSPPYNEQFF.

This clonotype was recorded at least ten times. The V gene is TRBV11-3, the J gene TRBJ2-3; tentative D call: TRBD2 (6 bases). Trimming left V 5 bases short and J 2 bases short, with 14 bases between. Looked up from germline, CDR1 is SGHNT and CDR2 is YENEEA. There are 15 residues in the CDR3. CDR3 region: CASSKRGTFTDTQYF. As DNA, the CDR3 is TGTGCCAGCAGCAAGCGCGGGACCTTCACAGATACGCAGTATTTT.

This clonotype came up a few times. The chain's CDR3 is CAISDAGEKLFF. CDR3 coding DNA: TGTGCCATCAGTGATGCCGGAGAAAAACTGTTTTTT. This rearrangement joins TRBV10-3 to TRBJ1-4; D remains unclear. The CDR3 consists of 12 residues. Germline loops: CDR1 ENHRY, CDR2 SYGVKD. V shed 3 bases and J shed 8 bases, with 7 bases lying between them.

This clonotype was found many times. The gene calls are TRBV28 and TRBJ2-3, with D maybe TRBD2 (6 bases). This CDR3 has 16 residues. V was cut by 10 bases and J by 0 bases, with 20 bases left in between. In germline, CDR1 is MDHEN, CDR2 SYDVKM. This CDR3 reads CATLKSTSSSTDTQYF. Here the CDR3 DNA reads TGTGCCACCCTGAAATCAACTAGCAGTAGCACAGATACGCAGTATTTT.

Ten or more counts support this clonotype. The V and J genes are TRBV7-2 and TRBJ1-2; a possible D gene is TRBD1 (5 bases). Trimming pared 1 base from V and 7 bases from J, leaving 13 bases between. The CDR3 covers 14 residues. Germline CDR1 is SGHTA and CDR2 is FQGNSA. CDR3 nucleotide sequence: TGTGCCAGCAGCTTAGGGGGCAGGGCTTTTGGCTACACCTTC. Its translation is CASSLGGRAFGYTF. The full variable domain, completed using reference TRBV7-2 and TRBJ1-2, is GAGVSQSPSNKVTEKGKDVELRCDPISGHTALYWYRQSLGQGLEFLIYFQGNSAPDKSGLPSDRFSAERTGGSVSTLTIQRTQQEDSAVYLCASSLGGRAFGYTFGSGTRLTVV.

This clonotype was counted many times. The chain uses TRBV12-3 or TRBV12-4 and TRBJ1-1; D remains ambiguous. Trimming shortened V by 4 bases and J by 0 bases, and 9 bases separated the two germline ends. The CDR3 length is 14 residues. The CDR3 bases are TGTGCCAGCAGTTCATCTTCAATGAACACTGAAGCTTTCTTT. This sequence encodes CASSSSSMNTEAFF.

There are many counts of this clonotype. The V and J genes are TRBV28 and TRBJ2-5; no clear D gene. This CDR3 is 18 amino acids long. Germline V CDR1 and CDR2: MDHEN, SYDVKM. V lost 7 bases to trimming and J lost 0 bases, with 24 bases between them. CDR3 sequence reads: CASISAPGRARYQETQYF. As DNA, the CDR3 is TGTGCCAGCATCTCGGCCCCCGGCCGGGCCAGGTACCAAGAGACCCAGTACTTC.

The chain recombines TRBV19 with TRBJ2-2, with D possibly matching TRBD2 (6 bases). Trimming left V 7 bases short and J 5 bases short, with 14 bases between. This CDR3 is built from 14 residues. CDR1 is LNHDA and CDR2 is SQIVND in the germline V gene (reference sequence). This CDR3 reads CASNWLAATGELFF. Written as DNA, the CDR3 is TGTGCCAGTAATTGGTTAGCGGCTACCGGGGAGCTGTTTTTT.